A selection of T cell receptor beta chains follows, all from one sample in a study of cytotoxic CD8 clonotypes in ibrutinib-treated CLL. The method was immunoSEQ multiplex PCR; TCRdb's version includes in-frame clones alone and lacks a portion of them. The sample carries about 200,000 clones, 60% to 80% recorded once. Here the sequenced sample was PBMCs, taken after 12 months of ibrutinib treatment. These receptors came from a human donor with chronic lymphocytic leukemia. The CDR3 runs from the conserved cysteine through the conserved F or W. The D gene is left open where the match is weak. Clone sizes are given selectively: once, few, many, or a class where the clone is expanded.

d_call j_call clone_size v_call cdr3_nt cdr3_aa
NA TRBJ2-7 NA TRBV28 TGTGCCAGCAGTCCCCACCAGGGCAGATCCTACGAGCAGTACTTC CASSPHQGRSYEQYF
TRBD1 TRBJ1-2 NA TRBV18 TGTGCCAGCTCACCCACGACAGGGCCGGGGTCTAACTATGGCTACACCTTC CASSPTTGPGSNYGYTF
NA TRBJ1-1 few TRBV28 TGTGCCAGCAGTTTATGGTACACTGAAGCTTTCTTT CASSLWYTEAFF
TRBD1 TRBJ2-1 NA TRBV11-2 TGTGCCAGCAGCCCAACCTCAGGGGGCGGAGGGCAGTTCTTC CASSPTSGGGGQFF
TRBD1 TRBJ1-5 NA TRBV7-9 TGTGCCAGCAGCTTAGGGACAGGGGACCAGCCCCAGCATTTT CASSLGTGDQPQHF
TRBD1 TRBJ2-7 NA TRBV27 TGTGCCAGCAGTTCCAGACAGGGCTCAGCCTACGAGCAGTACTTC CASSSRQGSAYEQYF
NA TRBJ2-7 once TRBV2 TGTGCCAGCAGTGAAGAAGTGGGTGGTGAGCAGTACTTC CASSEEVGGEQYF
NA TRBJ1-3 few TRBV6-5 TGTGCCAGCAGTCCCAGACGGCTACGAGGAAACACCATATATTTT CASSPRRLRGNTIYF
NA TRBJ1-2 NA TRBV27 TGTGCCAGCAGTTTATTAGGCAGGTCGGATGGCTACACCTTC CASSLLGRSDGYTF
TRBD1 TRBJ2-2 few TRBV27 TGTGCCAGCAGTAATTACAGGGGTATCGGGGAGCTGTTTTTT CASSNYRGIGELFF
TRBD1 TRBJ1-1 once TRBV11-2 TGTGCCAGCACTGGACAGGGGTTTCGGACTGAAGCTTTCTTT CASTGQGFRTEAFF
NA TRBJ1-2 NA TRBV5-4 TGTGCCAGCAGCTCCCTCCGGGACATCACTAACTATGGCTACACCTTC CASSSLRDITNYGYTF
TRBD1 TRBJ1-5 few TRBV4-1 TGCGCCAGCAGCCCGGCCCGGGACAGGGCCCTTTTTGGCAATCAGCCCCAGCATTTT CASSPARDRALFGNQPQHF
NA TRBJ1-6 NA TRBV14 TGTGCCAGCAGCCAAACAGGGTTGGCACCCCTCCACTTT CASSQTGLAPLHF
TRBD1 TRBJ2-7 few TRBV7-9 TGTGCCAGCAGCCGGACAGGGCCCGGCGAGCAGTACTTC CASSRTGPGEQYF
TRBD1 TRBJ1-4 NA TRBV28 TGTGCCAGCACCTTTCTGGGACAGGGGAATGAAAAACTGTTTTTT CASTFLGQGNEKLFF
NA TRBJ2-2 NA TRBV7-2 TGTGCCAGCAGCTTGGACACTAGCAGGTCCACCGGGGAGCTGTTTTTT CASSLDTSRSTGELFF
NA TRBJ1-2 NA TRBV18 TGTGCCAGCTCACCACCACAAGCCTATGGCTACACCTTC CASSPPQAYGYTF
NA TRBJ2-7 NA TRBV2 TGTGCCAGCAGTGCTGGCACCCCCTACGAGCAGTACTTC CASSAGTPYEQYF
NA TRBJ1-3 NA TRBV28 TGTGCCAGCAGCCCCCCACTCCGTGGGAACACCATATATTTT CASSPPLRGNTIYF
NA TRBJ2-7 NA TRBV6-6 TGTGCCAGCAGTTACAAGACTGGGACCCCCTACGAGCAGTACTTC CASSYKTGTPYEQYF
NA TRBJ2-2 once TRBV5-1 TGCGCCAGCAGCTACCACCCGAGGGGCCAAAACGGGGAGCTGTTTTTT CASSYHPRGQNGELFF
TRBD1 TRBJ2-1 NA TRBV29-1 TGCAGCGTTGCCAGGGGGAGCTCCTACAATGAGCAGTTCTTC CSVARGSSYNEQFF
NA TRBJ1-2 NA TRBV6-5 TGTGCCAGCTGGACGGGGGGCGCTAATGGCTACACCTTC CASWTGGANGYTF
TRBD2 TRBJ2-3 NA TRBV4-3 TGCGCCAGCAGCCTTCGACTAGCGAGTAGCACAGATACGCAGTATTTT CASSLRLASSTDTQYF
NA TRBJ2-1 NA TRBV7-9 TGTGCCAGCAGCCGCTCCCACGAGCAGTTCTTC CASSRSHEQFF
NA TRBJ1-2 NA TRBV27 TGTGCCTCCTCCGACAGGAGGGACTATGGCTACACCTTC CASSDRRDYGYTF
NA TRBJ1-1 few TRBV7-9 TGTGCCAGCAGCCTAAACACTGAAGCTTTCTTT CASSLNTEAFF
TRBD1 TRBJ1-1 NA TRBV28 TGTGCCAGCAGTTTTCGGACAGGGCGAAGTGAAGCTTTCTTT CASSFRTGRSEAFF
TRBD2 TRBJ2-1 NA TRBV11-3 TGTGCCAGCAGCCGAGAGATAGCGGGAGGGGGATACAATGAGCAGTTCTTC CASSREIAGGGYNEQFF
NA TRBJ2-3 once TRBV7-9 TGTGCCAGCTTCGGGACTGGAAGCACAGATACGCAGTATTTT CASFGTGSTDTQYF
NA TRBJ2-3 NA TRBV5-1 TGCGCCAGCAGCTTGATGGGACCTCGCACAGATACGCAGTATTTT CASSLMGPRTDTQYF
NA TRBJ1-1 few TRBV5-4 TGTGCCAGCAGCTTGGCTACAGGGTCAAACACTGAAGCTTTCTTT CASSLATGSNTEAFF
NA TRBJ1-2 NA TRBV6-5 TGTGCCAGCAGTTACTCTGACACAAGCTATGGCTACACCTTC CASSYSDTSYGYTF
TRBD1 TRBJ1-1 NA TRBV18 TGTGCCAGCTCATCAGGGGGCGAGGGCACTGAAGCTTTCTTT CASSSGGEGTEAFF
NA TRBJ1-2 NA TRBV29-1 TGCAGCGTTGCTCCTTCCGGAGCGACTAACTATGGCTACACCTTC CSVAPSGATNYGYTF
TRBD1 TRBJ2-7 NA TRBV7-9 TGTGCCAGCAGCTCAAAACGGGACAGGAATCAACGTTTCTTCTACGAGCAGTACTTC CASSSKRDRNQRFFYEQYF
NA TRBJ1-1 NA TRBV18 TGTGCCAGCTCACCCCTACCTAACACCGGTGGTACTGAAGCTTTCTTT CASSPLPNTGGTEAFF
NA TRBJ2-1 NA TRBV19 TGTGCCAGTAACTTGGGGAGCTCCTACAATGAGCAGTTCTTC CASNLGSSYNEQFF
TRBD1 TRBJ1-1 few TRBV7-9 TGTGCCAGCAGCCCGTCGACAGGGCCGAACACTGAAGCTTTCTTT CASSPSTGPNTEAFF
NA TRBJ2-2 NA TRBV19 TGTGCCAGTAGTAAATGGACAGCACCGGGGAGTGGCACCGGGGAGCTGTTTTTT CASSKWTAPGSGTGELFF